Listed below are T cell receptor beta chains from one sample, sequenced in a study of CD8 T cells in ankylosing spondylitis. TCRdb analysed the 5' RACE reads with MiXCR anew, one entry per CDR3 protein. Among about 230,000 distinct CDR3 sequences listed, approximately 8% were seen once. Specimen: blood, either unsorted or a sorted T cell fraction (not recorded which). These receptors originate from a female donor with ankylosing spondylitis or in good health (not recorded which). Both conserved end residues are part of each CDR3. A D gene is named only where the DNA matches it firmly. Clone size is not always given. Where it is, it says once, few, many or a class for expanded clones.

V gene,J gene,clone size,D gene,CDR3 DNA,CDR3 protein
TRBV6-2/TRBV6-3,TRBJ1-5,many,TRBD1,TGTGCCAGCAGTTACTCGAGGGGGCCTGGAGAGGGTCAGCCCCAGCATTTT,CASSYSRGPGEGQPQHF
TRBV5-1,TRBJ2-1,many,NA,TGCGCCAGCAGCTTGGAGGCAGGTTCCTACAATGAGCAGTTCTTC,CASSLEAGSYNEQFF
TRBV21-1,TRBJ2-7,many,NA,TGTGCCAGCAGACTGCCGGGAAAACCCTACGAGCAGTACTTC,CASRLPGKPYEQYF
TRBV20-1,TRBJ2-7,NA,TRBD2,TGCAGTGCTAGGACTAGCGGGTTCTACGAGCAGTACTTC,CSARTSGFYEQYF
TRBV28,TRBJ1-5,many,NA,TGTGCCAGCTTGGATAGCAATCAGCCCCAGCATTTT,CASLDSNQPQHF
TRBV20-1,TRBJ2-1,many,NA,TGCAGTGCCTTCGGAGGGGTGGAGCAGTTCTTC,CSAFGGVEQFF
TRBV20-1,TRBJ2-2,many,NA,TGCAGTGCTTCCGACTCCGGAAAGGGGAACACCGGGGAGCTGTTTTTT,CSASDSGKGNTGELFF
TRBV6-6,TRBJ1-1,many,NA,TGTGCCAGCCACTCTACAGCGAACAGTGAAGCTTTCTTT,CASHSTANSEAFF
TRBV2,TRBJ2-7,NA,TRBD1,TGTGCCTCCAACCAACGGACAGGGGACTACGAGCAGTACTTC,CASNQRTGDYEQYF
TRBV25-1,TRBJ1-2,many,NA,TGTGCCAGCAGTGAAAGGGCCGGCTATCGTGGCTACACCTTC,CASSERAGYRGYTF
TRBV20-1,TRBJ2-3,many,NA,TGCAGTGCTTCAGCACCAAACAGGAACACAGATACGCAGTATTTT,CSASAPNRNTDTQYF
TRBV27,TRBJ2-5,many,NA,TGTGCCAGCAGTTTAATCGGTACTAGGGGAAAAGAGACCCAGTACTTC,CASSLIGTRGKETQYF
TRBV20-1,TRBJ2-7,many,NA,TGCAGTGCTAGAGACCCAGGTCCTAACTACGAGCAGTACTTC,CSARDPGPNYEQYF
TRBV2,TRBJ2-2,many,NA,TGTGCCAGCAGTCTCAAGCGCGGACACCTGAACACCGGGGAGCTGTTTTTT,CASSLKRGHLNTGELFF
TRBV29-1,TRBJ2-6,many,NA,TGCAGCGTTGAAGGGCTGGGTGTCCCAAGCTCTGGGGCCAACGTCCTGACTTTC,CSVEGLGVPSSGANVLTF
TRBV7-9,TRBJ2-1,few,NA,TGTGCCAGCAGCTCGATCCTAGGCAATGAGCAGTTCTTC,CASSSILGNEQFF
TRBV20-1,TRBJ2-3,many,TRBD2,TGCAGTGCTAGAAAAGCTAGCGGGAGGGCCCGTAACACAGATACGCAGTATTTT,CSARKASGRARNTDTQYF
TRBV5-1,TRBJ1-2,NA,NA,TGCGCCAGCAGCCCCGCCGGGGTGCGTACTAACTATGGCTACACCTTC,CASSPAGVRTNYGYTF
TRBV19,TRBJ1-5,NA,NA,TGTGCCAGTAGTTTGACGGTTGGGGGTAATCAGCCCCAGCATTTT,CASSLTVGGNQPQHF
TRBV7-2,TRBJ1-2,many,TRBD1,TGTGCCAGCACCTTGCAGGGGACAGGAAAGGTCTACACCTTC,CASTLQGTGKVYTF
TRBV10-1,TRBJ2-1,NA,TRBD2,TGCGCCAGCAGTGAGCGGCTGACTAGCGGGACCGATGAGCAGTTCTTC,CASSERLTSGTDEQFF
TRBV6-5,TRBJ2-7,many,NA,TGTGCCAGCAGTTACTCCGGGAGCGACCACGAGCAGTACTTC,CASSYSGSDHEQYF
TRBV7-9,TRBJ2-4,NA,NA,TGTGCCAGCAGCTTTCAGGGAGCCAAAAACATTCAGTACTTC,CASSFQGAKNIQYF
TRBV18,TRBJ1-1,many,NA,TGTGCCAGCTCACCAAAGGGCATGAACACTGAAGCTTTCTTT,CASSPKGMNTEAFF
TRBV28,TRBJ2-1,many,NA,TGTGCCAGCAGTCTGGGGTTGGAAACATTCTATGAGCAGTTCTTC,CASSLGLETFYEQFF
TRBV7-2,TRBJ1-6,many,NA,TGTGCCAGCAGCTTAAGTGGCGCCCTAAATAATTCACCCCTCCACTTT,CASSLSGALNNSPLHF
TRBV2,TRBJ2-1,many,TRBD1,TGTGCCAGCAGTACCTCCACCCGGACGGGACAGGGAGGAAATGAGCAGTTCTTC,CASSTSTRTGQGGNEQFF
TRBV5-6,TRBJ2-1,many,TRBD1,TGTGCCAGCAGCTCGGGGACAGGGGGCTGGAATGAGCAGTTCTTC,CASSSGTGGWNEQFF
TRBV20-1,TRBJ1-6,many,NA,TGCAGTGCCGTCTCTTTGGGCGAGGGGGATTCACCCCTCCACTTT,CSAVSLGEGDSPLHF
TRBV11-2,TRBJ1-6,few,TRBD1,TGTGCCAGCAGCTTTACCCCGGGGGCCCCGGGACAGTATAATTCACCCCTCCACTTT,CASSFTPGAPGQYNSPLHF
TRBV20-1,TRBJ2-7,many,NA,TGCAGTGCTAGAATCGCTAGCAGGATGAGGACCTACGAGCAGTACTTC,CSARIASRMRTYEQYF
TRBV4-1,TRBJ2-3,many,NA,TGCGCCAGCAGCCAACCGCCGGGACCCACAGATACGCAGTATTTT,CASSQPPGPTDTQYF
TRBV10-1,TRBJ2-1,NA,TRBD1,TGCGCCAGCAGTGCCGGGACAGGACCCTACAATGAGCAGTTCTTC,CASSAGTGPYNEQFF
TRBV11-2,TRBJ2-1,many,TRBD2,TGTGCCAGCAGCTTAGAAACACCAAGACTAGCGGGAGGGCCCCACAATGAGCAGTTCTTC,CASSLETPRLAGGPHNEQFF
TRBV25-1,TRBJ2-4,many,NA,TGTGCCAGCAGTGGGGGGCCCCCCGACATTCAGTACTTC,CASSGGPPDIQYF
TRBV4-3,TRBJ2-5,many,NA,TGCGCCAGCAGCCAAGGGGCAGGCCCTGGGGGAGAGACCCAGTACTTC,CASSQGAGPGGETQYF
TRBV9,TRBJ2-1,many,NA,TGTGCCAGCAGCGAGGACCCCTCCTTGGTGCAGTTCTTC,CASSEDPSLVQFF
TRBV7-6,TRBJ2-3,many,NA,TGTGCCAGCAGCTTAGGCGGCTACACAGATACGCAGTATTTT,CASSLGGYTDTQYF
TRBV12-3/TRBV12-4,TRBJ1-5,many,TRBD1,TGTGCCAGCAGGGGACAGGGAGCAATCAATCAGCCCCAGCATTTT,CASRGQGAINQPQHF
TRBV20-1,TRBJ2-1,many,TRBD2,TGCAGTGCTAGACCGCTAGCGGGAGCTGGCAATGAGCAGTTCTTC,CSARPLAGAGNEQFF
TRBV29-1,TRBJ1-2,many,NA,TGCAGCGTTGAACGAGGCTACACCTTC,CSVERGYTF
TRBV7-9,TRBJ1-2,many,NA,TGTGCCAGCAGCTTACAGGGAGCGGGCTATGGCTACACCTTC,CASSLQGAGYGYTF
TRBV21-1,TRBJ1-1,many,NA,TGTGCCAGCAGCCTCCAGGGGGGGTCTGCTTTCTTT,CASSLQGGSAFF
TRBV5-1,TRBJ2-2,NA,TRBD2,TGCGCCAGCAGCGCGACTAGCGGAAACACCGGGGAGCTGTTTTTT,CASSATSGNTGELFF
TRBV20-1,TRBJ1-5,many,NA,TGCAGTGCTAGAAGTACAGGGCGGCCCCAGCATTTT,CSARSTGRPQHF
TRBV5-1,TRBJ2-5,many,NA,TGCGCCAGCAGCTTGGGATTCAGGGAGCCCCAAGAGACCCAGTACTTC,CASSLGFREPQETQYF
TRBV25-1,TRBJ2-2,many,NA,TGTGCCAGCAGTGAATTGTACACCGGGGAGCTGTTTTTT,CASSELYTGELFF
TRBV28,TRBJ2-2,many,NA,TGTGCCAGCATTCAGATCGGGAAGAACACCGGGGAGCTGTTTTTT,CASIQIGKNTGELFF
TRBV6-2/TRBV6-3,TRBJ2-7,many,TRBD2,TGTGCCAGCAGTCCACGACTAGCGGGAGGCCCAGGTTACGAGCAGTACTTC,CASSPRLAGGPGYEQYF
TRBV5-1,TRBJ1-1,many,TRBD1,TGCGCCAGCAGCTCGGGACAGGGTATCGGGGACACTGAAGCTTTCTTT,CASSSGQGIGDTEAFF
TRBV19,TRBJ2-3,many,NA,TGTGCCACCCGACACGACCCGACAGATACGCAGTATTTT,CATRHDPTDTQYF
TRBV5-1,TRBJ2-2,many,NA,TGCGCCAGCAGCTTTCCGGATGACACCGGGGAGCTGTTTTTT,CASSFPDDTGELFF
TRBV5-1,TRBJ2-7,few,TRBD1,TGCGCCAGCAGCTTGGAACAGGGGGCGTACGAGCAGTACTTC,CASSLEQGAYEQYF
TRBV12-3/TRBV12-4,TRBJ2-1,many,NA,TGTGCCAGCAGTCCCGGGGCCGCCAATGAGCAGTTCTTC,CASSPGAANEQFF
TRBV19,TRBJ1-1,few,TRBD1,TGTGCCAGTAGTAGGACAGGGCTGAACACTGAAGCTTTCTTT,CASSRTGLNTEAFF